These 32 T cell receptor beta chains were sequenced from one sample in a study of blood T cell repertoires in COVID-19. Profiled with immunoSEQ multiplex PCR; TCRdb holds only in-frame clones, not every one. Of some 310,000 clones listed, around 89% are singletons. The specimen sequenced was peripheral blood. The receptors were sampled from a woman in her thirties or forties with COVID-19, enrolled during active disease.

The rearrangement links TRBV28 to TRBJ2-7; D gene uncertain. V dropped 2 bases and J dropped 4 bases, with 15 bases sitting between them. CDR1 is MDHEN and CDR2 is SYDVKM in the germline V gene. This CDR3 is 15 amino acids long. Here the CDR3 DNA reads TGTGCCAGCAGTTTAGGTTCTTCCGAAGCGTACGAGCAGTACTTC. It specifies CASSLGSSEAYEQYF.

The chain employs TRBV2 and TRBJ1-4, with D unclear. The CDR3 contains 15 residues. The germline CDR1 and CDR2 sequences are SNHLY and FYNNEI. Deletions cut 4 bases from V and 0 bases from J, with 9 bases between. This CDR3 reads CASSGLATTNEKLFF. The CDR3 DNA is TGTGCCAGCAGTGGGTTAGCTACAACTAATGAAAAACTGTTTTTT.

J is TRBJ2-7 and V is TRBV5-1, with 7 positions matching TRBD1. The trim removed 0 bases at V and 3 bases at J, leaving 6 bases unmatched. CDR1 is SGHRS, CDR2 YFSETQ, per germline. The CDR3 contains 15 residues. The CDR3 loop is CASSLGRGLLYEQYF. CDR3 in DNA: TGCGCCAGCAGCTTGGGAAGGGGGCTCCTCTACGAGCAGTACTTC.

The J gene is TRBJ2-1, the V gene TRBV28; 9 bases are a match to TRBD2. After removal of 5 bases from V and 6 bases from J, the junction contained 17 bases not matched to a gene. Germline CDR1 reads MDHEN; CDR2 reads SYDVKM. This CDR3 is 18 amino acids long. CDR3 sequence: CASSGRSRAGGPSNEQFF. The CDR3 bases are TGTGCCAGCAGTGGCCGTTCGCGGGCGGGAGGGCCCTCCAATGAGCAGTTCTTC.

The chain employs TRBV2 and TRBJ2-2, with 10 bases fitting TRBD1. Germline V CDR1 and CDR2: SNHLY, FYNNEI. This CDR3 contains 15 residues. Germline trimming cut 7 bases from V and 6 bases from J; bases unmatched to any gene: 8. The CDR3 spells CASTKTGGASGELFF. Written as DNA, the CDR3 is TGTGCCAGCACCAAGACAGGGGGCGCGTCCGGGGAGCTGTTTTTT.

The chain joins TRBV7-6 to TRBJ1-3; D call uncertain. The V and J ends lost 5 bases and 2 bases respectively, with 19 bases between them. The CDR3 spans 17 residues. Germline V CDR1 and CDR2: SGHVS, FNYEAQ. CDR3 in DNA: TGTGCCAGCAGCCCTAGCTGGCGTGGCAACACTGGAAACACCATATATTTT. It is translated as CASSPSWRGNTGNTIYF. Full variable domain (missing parts from reference TRBV7-6 and TRBJ1-3): GAGVSQSPRYKVTKRGQDVALRCDPISGHVSLYWYRQALGQGPEFLTYFNYEAQQDKSGLPNDRFSAERPEGSISTLTIQRTEQRDSAMYRCASSPSWRGNTGNTIYFGEGSWLTVV.

The V call is TRBV3-1 (or the pseudogene TRBV3-2), the J call TRBJ1-5, with D uncertain. The CDR3 runs to 15 residues. Trimming removed 1 base at V and 5 bases at J, with 12 bases between. Germline lookup yields CDR1 LGHDT and CDR2 YNNKEL (reference sequence). In DNA form, the CDR3 reads TGTGCCAGCAGCCAAGCGGGGTTGGACGATCAGCCCCAGCATTTT. Translation: CASSQAGLDDQPQHF.

This clone was counted once. The chain couples TRBV6-5 to TRBJ1-1, with 7 bases lining up with TRBD1. The CDR3 sequence is 14 residues long. Germline V gives CDR1 MNHEY, CDR2 SVGAGI. Unmatched junction bases numbered 7, after V lost 7 bases and J lost 2 bases. CDR3 region: CASNIGTANTEAFF. The CDR3 coding sequence is TGTGCCAGCAACATCGGGACAGCCAACACTGAAGCTTTCTTT.

This sequence joins TRBV19 and TRBJ2-7; possible D gene TRBD1, 5 bases. The CDR3 is 13 residues long. The V end was cut by 6 bases, the J end by 5 bases, with 14 bases between. Germline V CDR1 and CDR2: LNHDA, SQIVND (reference sequence). The CDR3 is CASSRTKLDEQYF. Here the CDR3 DNA reads TGTGCCAGTAGCCGGACAAAACTTGACGAGCAGTACTTC.

CDR3 residues: CASSWDRATNEKLFF. The CDR3 region has the DNA TGCGCCAGCAGCTGGGACAGAGCAACTAATGAAAAACTGTTTTTT. This chain uses TRBV5-1 with TRBJ1-4, with 7 bases fitting TRBD1. The CDR3 extends over 15 amino acids. Germline CDR1 reads SGHRS; CDR2 reads YFSETQ. Losses at the gene ends were 3 bases for V and 0 bases for J; bases not matched to a gene: 2.

The rearrangement uses TRBV28 and TRBJ2-7; D uncertain. This CDR3 is built from 14 residues. CDR1 is MDHEN, CDR2 SYDVKM, per germline. V lost 8 bases, J lost 0 bases, and 14 bases lay in between. CDR3 bases: TGTGCCAGCTCCGGTGAAAGAGGCTCCTACGAGCAGTACTTC. Translating it yields CASSGERGSYEQYF.

This chain connects TRBV19 to TRBJ1-2; D is unclear. This CDR3 has 11 amino acids. V was cut by 4 bases and J by 5 bases, with 5 bases left in between. The germline gives CDR1 LNHDA, CDR2 SQIVND (reference sequence). CDR3 sequence: CASSTVYGYTF. CDR3 in DNA: TGTGCCAGTAGTACAGTATATGGCTACACCTTC. The complete variable domain, with remaining parts taken from reference TRBV19 and TRBJ1-2, reads DGGITQSPKYLFRKEGQNVTLSCEQNLNHDAMYWYRQDPGQGLRLIYYSQIVNDFQKGDIAEGYSVSREKKESFPLTVTSAQKNPTAFYLCASSTVYGYTFGSGTRLTVV.

This clone showed up just a few times. The chain couples TRBV7-3 to TRBJ2-3; 9 bases agree with TRBD2. This CDR3 is built from 15 residues. After removal of 5 bases from V and 6 bases from J, the junction contained 9 bases not matched to a gene. Germline V CDR1 and CDR2: SGHTA, FQGTGA. CDR3 sequence reads: CASSRSGGPTDTQYF. The CDR3 nucleotides are TGTGCCAGCAGCAGGAGCGGGGGGCCCACGGATACGCAGTATTTT.

The V and J genes are TRBV7-9 and TRBJ1-6; D remains ambiguous. Germline values: CDR1 SEHNR, CDR2 FQNEAQ (reference sequence). The V end was cut by 4 bases, the J end by 5 bases, with 12 bases between. This CDR3 is 15 amino acids long. The CDR3 reads CASSSGAGNNSPLHF. In DNA form, the CDR3 reads TGTGCCAGCAGCTCGGGTGCGGGGAATAATTCACCCCTCCACTTT.

V is TRBV5-1 and J is TRBJ2-5; TRBD2 matches 12 bases. The germline gives CDR1 SGHRS, CDR2 YFSETQ. CDR3 length: 17 residues. V gave up 0 bases and J gave up 5 bases; unmatched junction bases: 8. CDR3: CASSLGASGGAEETQYF. The CDR3 DNA is TGCGCCAGCAGCTTGGGGGCTAGCGGGGGGGCCGAGGAGACCCAGTACTTC. Together with reference TRBV5-1 and TRBJ2-5, the CDR3 gives the full variable domain: KAGVTQTPRYLIKTRGQQVTLSCSPISGHRSVSWYQQTPGQGLQFLFEYFSETQRNKGNFPGRFSGRQFSNSRSEMNVSTLELGDSALYLCASSLGASGGAEETQYFGPGTRLLVL.

V gene TRBV20-1 combines with J gene TRBJ1-2, with 10 bases identical to TRBD1. Looked up from germline, CDR1 is DFQATT and CDR2 is SNEGSKA (reference sequence). The ends lost 3 bases at V and 5 bases at J; junction bases unmatched: 9. The CDR3 consists of 15 residues. In DNA form, the CDR3 reads TGCAGTGCTAGTTGGGGACAGGGGTTGGGATATGGCTACACCTTC. This gives the protein CSASWGQGLGYGYTF.

On this clone: This sample includes further DNA sequences coding for the same CDR3. The gene calls are TRBV9 and TRBJ1-2, with unresolved D. V lost 0 bases to trimming and J lost 2 bases, with 5 bases between them. CDR3 length: 13 amino acids. Germline V gene lookup returns CDR1 SGDLS and CDR2 YYNGEE. Here the CDR3 reads CASSVDSNYGYTF. CDR3 DNA sequence: TGTGCCAGCAGCGTAGACAGCAACTATGGCTACACCTTC.

Concerning this clone itself: The same CDR3 arises from other DNA sequences in this sample as well. The chain employs TRBV6-5 and TRBJ1-1, with 7 bases that match TRBD1. The CDR3 is made up of 14 amino acids. J was trimmed by 0 bases and V by 6 bases; bases with no gene match: 4. Germline V gene data show CDR1 as MNHEY and CDR2 as SVGAGI. CDR3 nucleotide sequence: TGTGCCAGCAGCCGGACAGGCATGAACACTGAAGCTTTCTTT. Its protein is CASSRTGMNTEAFF.

The V and J genes are TRBV29-1 and TRBJ2-7; 9 bases align to TRBD1. Trimming cost V 5 bases and J 4 bases; bases outside gene matches: 12. The CDR3 sequence is 15 residues long. The germline V gene encodes CDR1 SQVTM and CDR2 ANQGSEA. CDR3: CSVYDPGTGFYEQYF. As DNA, the CDR3 is TGCAGCGTTTACGATCCCGGGACAGGGTTTTACGAGCAGTACTTC.

This sequence joins TRBV19 and TRBJ1-5, with 9 nucleotides matching TRBD1. Germline CDR1 is LNHDA and CDR2 is SQIVND (reference sequence). The V and J ends lost 7 bases and 7 bases, in that order; junction bases with no gene match: 14. The length of the CDR3 is 16 residues. CDR3 protein: CASKGQGIKGGQPQHF. In nucleotides, the CDR3 is TGTGCCAGTAAGGGACAGGGTATCAAGGGCGGGCAGCCCCAGCATTTT.

The chain uses TRBV5-1 and TRBJ2-1; 9 bases agree with TRBD2. Trimming took 7 bases from V and 10 from J; bases not matched to a gene: 9. The CDR3 length is 13 residues. CDR1 is SGHRS and CDR2 is YFSETQ in the germline V gene. CDR3 bases: TGCGCCAGCGGGACTAGCAATGGAGCGGAGCAGTTCTTC. Encoded protein: CASGTSNGAEQFF.

The chain couples TRBV5-5 to TRBJ1-5; D is ambiguous. This CDR3 is built from 14 residues. Germline V gene lookup returns CDR1 SGHKS and CDR2 YYEKEE (reference sequence). V was pared by 0 bases and J by 6 bases, with 10 bases between. Here the CDR3 DNA reads TGTGCCAGCAGCTTGGGGAGGATAGGTCAGCCCCAGCATTTT. Translation gives CASSLGRIGQPQHF.

The chain combines TRBV28 with TRBJ1-1, with 8 bases aligning to TRBD1. Germline CDR1 is MDHEN and CDR2 is SYDVKM. With V trimmed by 6 bases and J by 3 bases, 9 bases remained unmatched. There are 15 residues in the CDR3. CDR3 sequence reads: CASSRPDRAYTEAFF. The DNA for the CDR3 is TGTGCCAGCAGCCGTCCGGACAGGGCGTACACTGAAGCTTTCTTT.

The V call is TRBV27, the J call TRBJ2-1; 7 nucleotides align to TRBD1. The CDR3 loop spans 14 amino acids. Per the germline V gene, CDR1 is MNHEY and CDR2 is SMNVEV (reference sequence). Trimming at V came to 5 bases and at J to 2 bases, leaving 3 bases not matched to a gene. The CDR3 spells CASSDRDTYNEQFF. The CDR3, as DNA: TGTGCCAGCAGTGACAGGGACACCTACAATGAGCAGTTCTTC.

This clone was seen only once. The CDR3 spells CASSLASGRPYEQYF. The CDR3, as DNA: TGTGCCAGCAGCTTGGCTTCAGGCCGTCCCTACGAGCAGTACTTC. V gene TRBV5-4 combines with J gene TRBJ2-7; D remains unclear. CDR1 is SGHNT and CDR2 is YYREEE in the germline V gene (reference sequence). This CDR3 contains 15 residues. Trimming stripped 0 bases from V and 2 bases from J, with 12 bases between.

This rearrangement joins TRBV4-3 to TRBJ2-1, with 8 bases lining up with TRBD2. CDR3 length: 16 residues. After removal of 3 bases from V and 8 bases from J, the junction contained 12 bases not matched to a gene. Germline V lookup: CDR1 LGHNA, CDR2 YSLEER. The CDR3 here is CASSHPRGSGVDEQFF. CDR3 bases: TGCGCCAGCAGCCATCCCAGGGGTAGCGGGGTGGATGAGCAGTTCTTC.

The chain employs TRBV7-3 and TRBJ1-2; TRBD1 might be the D (6 bases). The V gene's germline CDR1 is SGHTA and CDR2 FQGTGA. This CDR3 region has 15 residues. Trimming pared 5 bases from V and 5 bases from J, leaving 18 bases between. The CDR3 region is CASSLRGGAEYGYTF. The CDR3 nucleotides read TGTGCCAGCAGCCTTCGCGGGGGGGCCGAATATGGCTACACCTTC.

The chain recombines TRBV7-9 with TRBJ1-2, with TRBD1 identical over 7 bases. Germline V gene lookup returns CDR1 SEHNR and CDR2 FQNEAQ (reference sequence). Trimming took 5 bases from V and 5 from J; bases not matched to a gene: 11. This CDR3 spans 15 amino acids. The CDR3 region is CASSPRQGTWYGYTF. The CDR3 DNA reads as TGTGCCAGCAGCCCCCGACAGGGAACCTGGTATGGCTACACCTTC.

CDR3 loop: CASSQDGTSTDTQYF. The CDR3 DNA reads as TGCGCCAGCAGCCAAGATGGGACTAGCACAGATACGCAGTATTTT. J is TRBJ2-3 and V is TRBV4-1; D perhaps matches TRBD2 (6 bases). Germline assignment: CDR1 MGHRA and CDR2 YSYEKL. This CDR3 is 15 amino acids long. Between the trimmed V and J ends, which lost 0 bases and 0 bases, there was a span of 7 bases.

V usage is TRBV14 and J usage is TRBJ1-1; D unresolved. V was trimmed by 2 bases and J by 6 bases, leaving 10 bases between them. From germline, CDR1 is SGHDN and CDR2 FVKESK. This CDR3 is built from 13 residues. The CDR3 DNA reads as TGTGCCAGCAGCCAACGGGGAAAAGCTGAAGCTTTCTTT. Protein product: CASSQRGKAEAFF.

This chain links TRBV7-2 with TRBJ2-7; D is possibly TRBD2 (7 bases). The germline gives CDR1 SGHTA, CDR2 FQGNSA. V lost 0 bases to trimming and J lost 4 bases, with 13 bases between them. The CDR3 is 15 residues long. CDR3 DNA: TGTGCCAGCAGCTTAGCGGGGGGGCGGTTTTACGAGCAGTACTTC. Amino acid sequence: CASSLAGGRFYEQYF.

V gene TRBV19 combines with J gene TRBJ1-2; TRBD1 is a possible D gene (6 bases). Germline CDR1 LNHDA, CDR2 SQIVND (reference sequence). Trimming stripped 2 bases from V and 4 bases from J, with 17 bases between. The CDR3 runs 16 residues. CDR3 loop: CASSITGTPTRYGYTF. Written as DNA, the CDR3 is TGTGCCAGTAGTATAACCGGGACACCTACTCGCTATGGCTACACCTTC.